This TCR beta chain was sequenced for a study of patients and donors after allogeneic stem cell transplantation. The CDR3 loop spans 15 amino acids. V dropped 0 bases and J dropped 2; count of bases not matched to a gene: 2. Germline CDR1 and CDR2: SGDLS and YYNGEE. One entry per CDR3 protein, called by TCRdb with MiXCR from the RT-PCR reads. The sample gives more than 850,000 distinct CDR3 sequences, about a sixth of which show up once; 6% is in the top ten. The source of this sequence is a human donor who was either an allogeneic HSCT recipient or a stem cell or donor lymphocyte infusion donor (not recorded which). It is not recorded whose cells these are; they may come from a transplant donor. The chain joins TRBV9 to TRBJ2-1; 7 nucleotides match TRBD1. The sequenced sample consisted of blood, either unsorted or a sorted T cell fraction (not recorded which). The CDR3 reads CASSVGQGTYNEQFF. The CDR3 bases are TGTGCCAGCAGCGTAGGACAGGGCACCTACAATGAGCAGTTCTTC.